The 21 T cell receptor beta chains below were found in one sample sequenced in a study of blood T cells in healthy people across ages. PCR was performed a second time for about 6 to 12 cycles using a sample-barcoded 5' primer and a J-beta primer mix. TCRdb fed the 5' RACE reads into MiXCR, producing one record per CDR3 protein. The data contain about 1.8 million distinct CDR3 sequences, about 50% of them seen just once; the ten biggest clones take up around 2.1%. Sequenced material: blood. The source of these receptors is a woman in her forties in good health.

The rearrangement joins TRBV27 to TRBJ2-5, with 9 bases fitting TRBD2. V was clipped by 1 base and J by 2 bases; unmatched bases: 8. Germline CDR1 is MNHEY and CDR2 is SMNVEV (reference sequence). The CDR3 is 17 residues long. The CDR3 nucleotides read TGTGCCAGCAGTTTATTGGCGGGAGGGCCGAGTCAAGAGACCCAGTACTTC. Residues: CASSLLAGGPSQETQYF.

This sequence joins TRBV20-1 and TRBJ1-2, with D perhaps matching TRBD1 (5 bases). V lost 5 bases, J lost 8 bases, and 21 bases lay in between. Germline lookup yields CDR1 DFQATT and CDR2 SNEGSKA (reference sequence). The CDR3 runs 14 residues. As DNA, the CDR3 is TGCAGTGCTCTTCAAACCCAGGGTTTTGGGGGCTACACCTTC. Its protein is CSALQTQGFGGYTF.

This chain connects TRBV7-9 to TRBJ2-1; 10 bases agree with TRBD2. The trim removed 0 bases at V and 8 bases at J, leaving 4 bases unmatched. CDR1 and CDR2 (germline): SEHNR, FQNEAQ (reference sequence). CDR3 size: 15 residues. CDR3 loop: CASSLASGGVDEQFF. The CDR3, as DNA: TGTGCCAGCAGCTTAGCCAGCGGGGGGGTTGATGAGCAGTTCTTC.

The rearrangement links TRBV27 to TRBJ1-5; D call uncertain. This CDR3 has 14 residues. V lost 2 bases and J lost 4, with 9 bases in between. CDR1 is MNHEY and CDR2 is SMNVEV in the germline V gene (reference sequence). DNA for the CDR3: TGTGCCAGCAGTTTAAGCATGGCAAATCAGCCCCAGCATTTT. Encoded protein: CASSLSMANQPQHF.

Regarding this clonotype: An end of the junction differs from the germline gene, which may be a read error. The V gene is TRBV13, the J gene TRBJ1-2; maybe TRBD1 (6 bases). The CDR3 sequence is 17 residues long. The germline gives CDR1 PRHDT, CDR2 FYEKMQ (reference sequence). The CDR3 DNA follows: TGTGCCAGCAGCCTAGGAGCTCCGGGACACGAACTTTATGGCTACACCTTC. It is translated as CASSLGAPGHELYGYTF.

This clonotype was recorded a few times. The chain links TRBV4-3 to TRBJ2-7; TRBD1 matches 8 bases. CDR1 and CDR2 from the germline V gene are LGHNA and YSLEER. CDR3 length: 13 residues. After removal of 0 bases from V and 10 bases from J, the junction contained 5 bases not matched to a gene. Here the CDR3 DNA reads TGCGCCAGCAGCCAAGATACAGGGGGACGCCAGTACTTC. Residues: CASSQDTGGRQYF.

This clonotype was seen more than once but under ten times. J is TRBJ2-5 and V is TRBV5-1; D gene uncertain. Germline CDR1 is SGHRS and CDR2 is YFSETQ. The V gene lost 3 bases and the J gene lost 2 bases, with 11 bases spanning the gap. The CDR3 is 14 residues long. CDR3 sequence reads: CASSSSGWQETQYF. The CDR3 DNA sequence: TGCGCCAGCAGCTCCTCCGGGTGGCAAGAGACCCAGTACTTC.

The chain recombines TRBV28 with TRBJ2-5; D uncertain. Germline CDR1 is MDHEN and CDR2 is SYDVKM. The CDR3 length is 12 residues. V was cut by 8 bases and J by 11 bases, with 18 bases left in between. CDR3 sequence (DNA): TGTGCCAGCTCCACGTCCCACTACAAGCAGTACTTC. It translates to CASSTSHYKQYF. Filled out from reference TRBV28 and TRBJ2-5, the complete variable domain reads DVKVTQSSRYLVKRTGEKVFLECVQDMDHENMFWYRQDPGLGLRLIYFSYDVKMKEKGDIPEGYSVSREKKERFSLILESASTNQTSMYLCASSTSHYKQYFGPGTRLLVL.

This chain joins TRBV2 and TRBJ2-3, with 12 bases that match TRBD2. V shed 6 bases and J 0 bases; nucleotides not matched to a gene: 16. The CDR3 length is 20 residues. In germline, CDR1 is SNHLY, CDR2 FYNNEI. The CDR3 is CASRVRLAGAVHTSTDTQYF. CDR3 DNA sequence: TGTGCCAGCAGGGTCAGACTAGCGGGGGCGGTCCATACTAGCACAGATACGCAGTATTTT.

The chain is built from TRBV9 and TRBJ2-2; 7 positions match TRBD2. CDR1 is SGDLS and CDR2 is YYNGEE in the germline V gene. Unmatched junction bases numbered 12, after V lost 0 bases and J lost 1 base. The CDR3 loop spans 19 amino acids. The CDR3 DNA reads TGTGCCAGCAGCGTAGTCCGCGGGGGTAAAATCTTGAACACCGGGGAGCTGTTTTTT. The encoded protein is CASSVVRGGKILNTGELFF. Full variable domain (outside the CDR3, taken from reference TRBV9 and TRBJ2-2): DSGVTQTPKHLITATGQRVTLRCSPRSGDLSVYWYQQSLDQGLQFLIQYYNGEERAKGNILERFSAQQFPDLHSELNLSSLELGDSALYFCASSVVRGGKILNTGELFFGEGSRLTVL.

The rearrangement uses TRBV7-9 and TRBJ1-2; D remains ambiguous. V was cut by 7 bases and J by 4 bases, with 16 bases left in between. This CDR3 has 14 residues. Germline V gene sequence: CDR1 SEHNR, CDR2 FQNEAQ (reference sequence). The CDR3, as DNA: TGTGCCAGCACCCCCTGGGTGGGAGGCTATGGCTACACCTTC. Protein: CASTPWVGGYGYTF.

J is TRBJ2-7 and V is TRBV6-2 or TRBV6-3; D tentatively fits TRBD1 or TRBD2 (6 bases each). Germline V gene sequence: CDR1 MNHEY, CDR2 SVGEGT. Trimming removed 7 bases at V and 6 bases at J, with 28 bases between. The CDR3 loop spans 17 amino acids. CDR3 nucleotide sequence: TGTGCCAGCACCGAACTTACTGACAGGCTATCGACTAGCGAGCAGTACTTC. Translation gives CASTELTDRLSTSEQYF.

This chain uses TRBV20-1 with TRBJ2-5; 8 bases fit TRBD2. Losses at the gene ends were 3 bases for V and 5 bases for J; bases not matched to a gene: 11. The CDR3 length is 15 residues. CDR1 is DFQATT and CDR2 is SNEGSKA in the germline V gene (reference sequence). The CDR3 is CSASDGLAVGETQYF. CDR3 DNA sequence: TGCAGTGCTAGTGACGGACTAGCTGTGGGCGAGACCCAGTACTTC.

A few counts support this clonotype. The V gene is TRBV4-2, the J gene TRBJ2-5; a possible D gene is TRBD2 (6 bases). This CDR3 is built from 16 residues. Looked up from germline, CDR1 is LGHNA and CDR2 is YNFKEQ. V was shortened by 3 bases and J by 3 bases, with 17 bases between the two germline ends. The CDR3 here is CASSHRRGSEEETQYF. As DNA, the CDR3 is TGTGCCAGCAGCCACCGACGGGGGTCCGAGGAAGAGACCCAGTACTTC.

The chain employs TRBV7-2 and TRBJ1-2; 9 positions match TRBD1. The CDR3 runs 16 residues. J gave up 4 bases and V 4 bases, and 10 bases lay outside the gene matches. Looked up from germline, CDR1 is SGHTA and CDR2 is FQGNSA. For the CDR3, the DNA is TGTGCCAGCAGCTCGATCCGGGACAGGGTTGGCTATGGCTACACCTTC. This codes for CASSSIRDRVGYGYTF.

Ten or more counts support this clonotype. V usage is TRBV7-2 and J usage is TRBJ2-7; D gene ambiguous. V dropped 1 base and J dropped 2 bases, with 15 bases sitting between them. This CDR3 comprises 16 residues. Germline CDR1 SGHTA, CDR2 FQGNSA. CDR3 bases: TGTGCCAGCAGCTTAGGTGGAGACGCTCGAACCTACGAGCAGTACTTC. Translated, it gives CASSLGGDARTYEQYF.

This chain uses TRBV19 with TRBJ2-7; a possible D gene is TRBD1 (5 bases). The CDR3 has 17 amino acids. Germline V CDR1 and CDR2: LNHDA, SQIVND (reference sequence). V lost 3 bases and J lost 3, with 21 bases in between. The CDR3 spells CASSIRKRGFPVYEQYF. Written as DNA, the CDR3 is TGTGCCAGTAGTATTCGCAAAAGGGGCTTCCCTGTCTACGAGCAGTACTTC.

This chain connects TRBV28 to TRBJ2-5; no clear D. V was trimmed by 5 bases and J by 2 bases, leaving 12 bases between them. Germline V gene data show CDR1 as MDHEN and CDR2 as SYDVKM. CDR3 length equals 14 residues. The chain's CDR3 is CASSDWIGQETQYF. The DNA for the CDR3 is TGTGCCAGCAGTGACTGGATAGGGCAAGAGACCCAGTACTTC.

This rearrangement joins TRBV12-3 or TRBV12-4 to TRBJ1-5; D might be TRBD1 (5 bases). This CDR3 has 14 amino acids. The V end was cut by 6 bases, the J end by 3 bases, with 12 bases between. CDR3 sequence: CASSHRQYNQPQHF. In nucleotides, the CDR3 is TGTGCCAGCAGCCACAGACAGTACAATCAGCCCCAGCATTTT.

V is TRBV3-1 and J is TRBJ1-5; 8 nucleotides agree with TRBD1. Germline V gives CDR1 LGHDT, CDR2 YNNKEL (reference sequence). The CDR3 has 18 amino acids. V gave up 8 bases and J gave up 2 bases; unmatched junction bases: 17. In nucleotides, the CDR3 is TGTGCCAGCCCCCTAGGAATCATGACAGGGGATTGCAATCAGCCCCAGCATTTT. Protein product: CASPLGIMTGDCNQPQHF.

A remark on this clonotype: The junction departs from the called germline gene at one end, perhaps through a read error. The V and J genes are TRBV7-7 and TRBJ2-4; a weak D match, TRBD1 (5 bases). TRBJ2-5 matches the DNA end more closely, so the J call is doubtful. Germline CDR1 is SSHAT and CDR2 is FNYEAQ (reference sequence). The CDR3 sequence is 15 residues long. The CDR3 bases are TGTGCTAGCAGCTTAGTCCCAGGGAAATCAGGGACCCAGTACTTC. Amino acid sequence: CASSLVPGKSGTQYF.